This T cell receptor beta chain was retrieved from a study of CD39 and CD103 CD8 tumor-infiltrating T cells. This CDR3 comprises 17 residues. The V gene end was trimmed by 3 bases and the J gene end by 3 bases; junction bases not matched to a gene: 9. Germline loops: CDR1 SGDLS, CDR2 YYNGEE. The table came from immunoSEQ multiplex PCR; TCRdb's copy has only in-frame clones and leaves some out. Of over 15,000 clones in the sample, just over 90% are singletons; the top ten hold more than 4%. The sample was CD8+ T cells sorted from blood. The subset is: total memory CD8 T cells (CD45RA-CCR7+/-) from blood or uninvolved lymph node. The gene calls are TRBV9 and TRBJ1-1, with 12 bases lining up with TRBD1. The receptor was isolated from a human donor with head and neck squamous cell carcinoma. The CDR3 reads CASSGWGQGAEDTEAFF. Here the CDR3 DNA reads TGTGCCAGCAGCGGATGGGGACAGGGGGCGGAGGACACTGAAGCTTTCTTT.